Presented here are 15 T cell receptor beta chains from one specimen sequenced in a study of regulatory T cells in long-lasting Graves disease. The time point: newly diagnosed GD, antithyroid drugs for less than 3 months. PBMCs provided the RNA from which the TCR library was made. Building the TCR beta libraries relied on iRepertoire HTBI primers, and CDR3 regions underwent Arm-PCR. TCRdb recomputed calls from the multiplex PCR reads with MiXCR, one row per CDR3 protein. The repertoire holds just over 600,000 distinct CDR3 sequences, with 16% as singletons. A further study also used this sample, focusing on T cells in Graves' hyperthyroidism and ophthalmopathy.

The sample in question was peripheral blood mononuclear cells (PBMCs), obtained at new diagnosis, from a patient treated with antithyroid drugs. The receptors derive from a woman in her thirties with Graves disease.

This sequence joins TRBV6-2 or TRBV6-3 and TRBJ2-3; 12 bases fit TRBD1. The J segment lost 3 bases and the V segment lost 2 bases, leaving 6 bases of the junction unmatched. Per germline, CDR1 MNHEY and CDR2 SVGEGT. The CDR3 extends over 17 amino acids. The CDR3 loop reads CASSYGTGGLWTDTQYF. The CDR3 DNA reads TGTGCCAGCAGTTACGGGACAGGGGGCCTGTGGACAGATACGCAGTATTTT.

This clonotype was recorded a few times. The J gene is TRBJ2-2, the V gene TRBV12-3 or TRBV12-4; D remains unclear. V dropped 7 bases and J dropped 8 bases, with 11 bases sitting between them. The CDR3 loop spans 12 amino acids. DNA of the CDR3: TGTGCCAGCACCCCCCATGGAGGGGAGCTGTTTTTT. It yields the protein CASTPHGGELFF.

This clonotype has ten or more counts. This chain joins TRBV27 and TRBJ1-4; 8 bases agree with TRBD1. Looked up from germline, CDR1 is MNHEY and CDR2 is SMNVEV (reference sequence). CDR3 length: 13 amino acids. V shed 10 bases and J 4 bases; nucleotides not matched to a gene: 5. The CDR3 protein is CATRGLINEKLFF. The CDR3 DNA sequence: TGTGCCACCAGGGGGCTCATTAATGAAAAACTGTTTTTT.

In its sample, this clonotype was seen many times. V and J are TRBV6-2 or TRBV6-3 and TRBJ1-5; no clear D gene. Trimming removed 8 bases at V and 5 bases at J, with 13 bases between. Germline-derived CDR1 and CDR2 are MNHEY and SVGEGT. This CDR3 region has 13 residues. The CDR3 DNA is TGTGCCAGCCTACAAGTGACCGATCAGCCCCAGCATTTT. Its translation: CASLQVTDQPQHF.

There are many counts of this clonotype. The V and J genes are TRBV7-8 and TRBJ1-1, with 7 bases that match TRBD1. The CDR3 extends over 16 amino acids. The germline V gene has CDR1 SGHVS and CDR2 FQNEAQ. After removal of 0 bases from V and 6 bases from J, the junction contained 10 bases not matched to a gene. The CDR3 is CASSLAQGQATPEAFF. DNA for the CDR3: TGTGCCAGCAGCTTAGCGCAAGGACAGGCTACCCCTGAAGCTTTCTTT.

This clonotype occurred many times. This chain's CDR3 is CASAHMTTEAFF. The CDR3 coding sequence is TGTGCCAGCGCCCATATGACCACTGAAGCTTTCTTT. V usage is TRBV7-9 and J usage is TRBJ1-1; D is uncertain. Trimming cost V 8 bases and J 4 bases, with 11 bases left between them. The CDR3 loop spans 12 amino acids. Germline CDR1 is SEHNR and CDR2 is FQNEAQ (reference sequence). Filled out from reference TRBV7-9 and TRBJ1-1, the complete variable domain reads DTGVSQNPRHKITKRGQNVTFRCDPISEHNRLYWYRQTLGQGPEFLTYFQNEAQLEKSRLLSDRFSAERPKGSFSTLEIQRTEQGDSAMYLCASAHMTTEAFFGQGTRLTVV.

Turning to this clonotype: An end of the junction does not agree with germline; a read error may underlie this. The V and J genes are TRBV5-1 and TRBJ2-1; 10 bases match TRBD2. The end of the DNA fits TRBJ2-5 better, so the J call may be wrong. Germline CDR1 reads SGHRS; CDR2 reads YFSETQ. The CDR3 loop spans 15 amino acids. The CDR3 nucleotides are TGCGCCAGCAGCGTCACTAGCGGGACCCCAGAGGCCCAGTACTTC. Its protein is CASSVTSGTPEAQYF.

This clonotype was detected only a few times. The chain links TRBV5-1 to TRBJ1-6; D is perhaps TRBD1 (6 bases). V was shortened by 0 bases and J by 9 bases, with 16 bases between the two germline ends. The germline V gene has CDR1 SGHRS and CDR2 YFSETQ. This CDR3 has 16 amino acids. This CDR3 reads CASSLVVGTLSSPLHF. Here the CDR3 DNA reads TGCGCCAGCAGCTTGGTTGTCGGGACATTGAGTTCACCCCTCCACTTT.

This clonotype was recorded many times. The CDR3 DNA reads TGTGCCAGCAGTGATCTAAGTGGCTACACCTTC. Residues: CASSDLSGYTF. The chain employs TRBV27 and TRBJ1-2; D remains ambiguous. CDR1 and CDR2 from the germline V gene are MNHEY and SMNVEV (reference sequence). This CDR3 region has 11 residues. Trimming took 5 bases from V and 7 from J, leaving 8 bases between them.

This clonotype was recorded at least ten times. This rearrangement joins TRBV5-1 to TRBJ2-2; 9 bases align to TRBD2. This CDR3 region has 16 residues. Germline V CDR1 and CDR2: SGHRS, YFSETQ. Trimming at V came to 0 bases and at J to 4 bases, leaving 4 bases not matched to a gene. The CDR3 DNA reads as TGCGCCAGCAGCTTGGCCGCGGGAGGGATCACCGGGGAGCTGTTTTTT. Protein sequence: CASSLAAGGITGELFF. The complete variable domain, with remaining parts taken from reference TRBV5-1 and TRBJ2-2, reads KAGVTQTPRYLIKTRGQQVTLSCSPISGHRSVSWYQQTPGQGLQFLFEYFSETQRNKGNFPGRFSGRQFSNSRSEMNVSTLELGDSALYLCASSLAAGGITGELFFGEGSRLTVL.

This clonotype came up a few times. The gene calls are TRBV12-3 or TRBV12-4 and TRBJ2-1, with unresolved D. Trimming pared 5 bases from V and 10 bases from J, leaving 9 bases between. CDR3 length equals 11 residues. This CDR3 reads CASSPLPEQFF. The CDR3 DNA reads TGTGCCAGCAGTCCCCTACCGGAGCAGTTCTTC.

The rearrangement joins TRBV6-1 to TRBJ2-5; TRBD1 agrees at 7 bases. Germline V gene data show CDR1 as MNHNS and CDR2 as SASEGT. The CDR3 has 14 residues. J gave up 5 bases and V 5 bases, and 8 bases lay outside the gene matches. The CDR3 loop is CASSRQGVRETQYF. The CDR3 DNA reads TGTGCCAGCAGTCGACAGGGAGTGAGGGAGACCCAGTACTTC.

This clonotype was seen repeatedly, ten times or more. This sequence joins TRBV7-9 and TRBJ2-1, with a weak D call TRBD2 (6 bases). V lost 7 bases, J lost 7 bases, and 20 bases lay in between. Per the germline V gene, CDR1 is SEHNR and CDR2 is FQNEAQ (reference sequence). This CDR3 spans 15 amino acids. The CDR3 here is CASIRFGGTGNEQFF. CDR3 DNA sequence: TGTGCCAGCATCCGCTTCGGGGGTACTGGGAATGAGCAGTTCTTC.

This chain links TRBV12-3 or TRBV12-4 with TRBJ2-3; the D is unclear. The CDR3 consists of 16 residues. Between the trimmed V and J ends, which lost 5 bases and 2 bases, there was a span of 17 bases. The CDR3 region has the DNA TGTGCCAGCAGTCCCAGACTGATAGGGCCCACAGATACGCAGTATTTT. Protein product: CASSPRLIGPTDTQYF.

This clonotype has a count of ten or more. The CDR3 is CASSGGTGKDTQYF. CDR3 bases: TGTGCCAGCAGTGGCGGGACAGGAAAGGATACGCAGTATTTT. This rearrangement joins TRBV12-3 or TRBV12-4 to TRBJ2-3; TRBD1 matches 8 bases. Trimming at V came to 5 bases and at J to 6 bases, leaving 7 bases not matched to a gene. This CDR3 is built from 14 residues.